Listed below are T cell receptor beta chains from one sample, sequenced in a study of T cells in Graves' hyperthyroidism and ophthalmopathy. TCRdb called the multiplex PCR reads again in MiXCR, with one record for every CDR3 protein. The sample includes a few hundred thousand distinct CDR3 sequences, approximately 15% of them seen just once. Sequencing was carried out using blood. The receptors stem from a woman in her thirties with Graves' hyperthyroidism that later progressed to Graves' ophthalmopathy. CDR3s include the opening cysteine and the closing phenylalanine or tryptophan. Fields, in order: J gene, clone size, V gene, D gene, CDR3 DNA, CDR3 protein. The D gene is left open where the match is weak. A clone size is listed for some rows: how often the clone was seen (once, few, many), or a class if it is expanded.

J gene: TRBJ1-3
clone size: .
V gene: TRBV10-3
D gene: .
CDR3 DNA: TGTGCCATCAGTGATCCGCGGGGGGCAGGAAACACCATATATTTT
CDR3 protein: CAISDPRGAGNTIYF

J gene: TRBJ1-5
clone size: .
V gene: TRBV29-1
D gene: .
CDR3 DNA: TGCAGCGTTGAGGGGGATCAGCCCCAGCATTTT
CDR3 protein: CSVEGDQPQHF

J gene: TRBJ2-2
clone size: many
V gene: TRBV28
D gene: .
CDR3 DNA: TGTGCCAGCAGTTTAAAGGGCGGGCTGTTTTTT
CDR3 protein: CASSLKGGLFF

J gene: TRBJ1-3
clone size: many
V gene: TRBV2
D gene: TRBD1
CDR3 DNA: TGTGCCAGCACCGAGGACAGGGCAGCAAACACCATATATTTT
CDR3 protein: CASTEDRAANTIYF

J gene: TRBJ1-1
clone size: few
V gene: TRBV20-1
D gene: TRBD1
CDR3 DNA: TGCAGCACAGGGGGGGGGGGGTTGAACACTGAAGCTTTCTTT
CDR3 protein: CSTGGGGLNTEAFF

J gene: TRBJ2-7
clone size: many
V gene: TRBV27
D gene: TRBD2
CDR3 DNA: TGTGCCGTCGGACTAGCGGAAGGGGTTAGCTCCTACGAGCAGTACTTC
CDR3 protein: CAVGLAEGVSSYEQYF

J gene: TRBJ2-4
clone size: few
V gene: TRBV6-1
D gene: TRBD2
CDR3 DNA: TGTGCCAGCAGTTTAGGACTAGCGGGAGGGTCGACCAAAAACATTCAGTACTTC
CDR3 protein: CASSLGLAGGSTKNIQYF

J gene: TRBJ2-7
clone size: few
V gene: TRBV5-4
D gene: TRBD1
CDR3 DNA: TGTGCCAGCAGCTTGGGGCCGGGACAGGCCTACGAGCAGTACTTC
CDR3 protein: CASSLGPGQAYEQYF

J gene: TRBJ2-7
clone size: .
V gene: TRBV12-3/TRBV12-4
D gene: .
CDR3 DNA: TGTGCCAGCAGTTTAGACGGAGAGTACGAGCAGTACTTC
CDR3 protein: CASSLDGEYEQYF

J gene: TRBJ2-7
clone size: few
V gene: TRBV6-1
D gene: TRBD1
CDR3 DNA: TGTGCCAGCAGGGCACAGGGGATCTACGAGCAGTACTTC
CDR3 protein: CASRAQGIYEQYF

J gene: TRBJ1-2
clone size: many
V gene: TRBV7-8
D gene: .
CDR3 DNA: TGTGCCAGCAGCTTCGGGGGGACGCCGGTTTCTAACTATGGCTACACCTTC
CDR3 protein: CASSFGGTPVSNYGYTF

J gene: TRBJ1-5
clone size: many
V gene: TRBV27
D gene: .
CDR3 DNA: TGTGCCAGCAGTTTATCCGGGGATGCGGGCAATCAGCCCCAGCATTTT
CDR3 protein: CASSLSGDAGNQPQHF

J gene: TRBJ1-4
clone size: many
V gene: TRBV3-1
D gene: TRBD1
CDR3 DNA: TGTGCCAGCAGCCAGGCTTCGACAGGGAAAGTCGGTAAAAGGAATGAAAAACTGTTTTTT
CDR3 protein: CASSQASTGKVGKRNEKLFF

J gene: TRBJ1-4
clone size: many
V gene: TRBV2
D gene: .
CDR3 DNA: TGTGCCAGCGATATCACCAGTGAAAAACTGTTTTTT
CDR3 protein: CASDITSEKLFF

J gene: TRBJ1-3
clone size: many
V gene: TRBV7-2
D gene: .
CDR3 DNA: TGTGCCAGCAGCTTAGTAGGAGTGAGCACCGGCACCATATATTTT
CDR3 protein: CASSLVGVSTGTIYF

J gene: TRBJ1-5
clone size: few
V gene: TRBV4-1
D gene: .
CDR3 DNA: TGCGCCAGCAGTCCAACAGGGACGAGCAATCAGCCCCAGCATTTT
CDR3 protein: CASSPTGTSNQPQHF

J gene: TRBJ2-7
clone size: many
V gene: TRBV12-3/TRBV12-4
D gene: .
CDR3 DNA: TGTGCCAGCAGTTCCTCCAGAAACCCGCCCTACGAGCAGTACTTC
CDR3 protein: CASSSSRNPPYEQYF

J gene: TRBJ2-2
clone size: few
V gene: TRBV2
D gene: .
CDR3 DNA: TGTGCCAGCAGTCCGCAGGTTGTGGGCGGGGAGCTGTTTTTT
CDR3 protein: CASSPQVVGGELFF

J gene: TRBJ1-4
clone size: few
V gene: TRBV29-1
D gene: .
CDR3 DNA: TGCAGCGTTCATCGGTCCCCCAATGAAAAACTGTTTTTT
CDR3 protein: CSVHRSPNEKLFF

J gene: TRBJ2-7
clone size: many
V gene: TRBV6-4
D gene: TRBD2
CDR3 DNA: TGTGCCAGCAAACCGGGACTAGCCCTACGCGAGCAGTACTTC
CDR3 protein: CASKPGLALREQYF

J gene: TRBJ2-2
clone size: many
V gene: TRBV11-2
D gene: TRBD1
CDR3 DNA: TGTGCCAGCAGTTATACAGGGGGCACCGGGGAGCTGTTTTTT
CDR3 protein: CASSYTGGTGELFF

J gene: TRBJ2-5
clone size: few
V gene: TRBV12-3/TRBV12-4
D gene: TRBD1
CDR3 DNA: TGTGCCAGCACTCTCACAGGGGCGGGAGAGACCCAGTACTTC
CDR3 protein: CASTLTGAGETQYF

J gene: TRBJ1-1
clone size: many
V gene: TRBV5-1
D gene: .
CDR3 DNA: TGCGCCAGCAGCTTGGGGACAGTGTTGACTGAAGCTTTCTTT
CDR3 protein: CASSLGTVLTEAFF

J gene: TRBJ2-7
clone size: many
V gene: TRBV29-1
D gene: .
CDR3 DNA: TGCAGCGTTGAAACCTTGGGGCAAACCTACGAGCAGTACTTC
CDR3 protein: CSVETLGQTYEQYF